This entry lists 24 T cell receptor beta chains sequenced from one sample in a study of blood T cells in healthy people across ages. Sample-barcoded 5' priming and a J-beta primer mix drove a second PCR of about 6 to 12 cycles. TCRdb re-analysed the 5' RACE reads in MiXCR, keeping a single row per CDR3 protein. The sample lists some 1.8 million distinct CDR3 sequences, roughly 43% occurring once. Material for sequencing was blood. The receptors originated from a human donor in good health.

This clonotype was seen a few times. The rearrangement links TRBV7-2 to TRBJ2-3; D uncertain. The CDR3 is 14 amino acids. V lost 0 bases to trimming and J lost 3 bases, with 7 bases between them. Germline V CDR1 and CDR2: SGHTA, FQGNSA. The CDR3 protein is CASSLAAETDTQYF. The CDR3, as DNA: TGTGCCAGCAGCTTAGCAGCAGAAACAGATACGCAGTATTTT.

The chain uses TRBV20-1 and TRBJ1-1, with D possibly being TRBD1 (5 bases). The CDR3 sequence is 16 residues long. Trimming left V 5 bases short and J 1 base short, with 20 bases between. The germline V gene has CDR1 DFQATT and CDR2 SNEGSKA (reference sequence). CDR3 bases: TGCAGTGCTCTTGGCAGGGCCACCGTAGGGAACACTGAAGCTTTCTTT. Translating it yields CSALGRATVGNTEAFF.

The chain is built from TRBV6-1 and TRBJ2-3; 12 bases map to TRBD2. CDR1 MNHNS and CDR2 SASEGT come from the germline V gene. J gave up 5 bases and V 4 bases, and 7 bases lay outside the gene matches. The CDR3 length is 16 residues. CDR3: CASSGRLAGARDTQYF. DNA for the CDR3: TGTGCCAGCAGTGGTAGACTAGCGGGGGCGAGAGATACGCAGTATTTT.

The chain links TRBV4-1 to TRBJ2-3; 8 nucleotides align to TRBD1. The trim removed 3 bases at V and 4 bases at J, leaving 3 bases unmatched. This CDR3 is built from 14 residues. CDR1 is MGHRA and CDR2 is YSYEKL in the germline V gene. CDR3 loop: CASSHPDRADTQYF. The CDR3 nucleotides are TGCGCCAGCAGCCACCCGGACAGGGCAGATACGCAGTATTTT.

This clonotype was observed a handful of times. The chain has TRBV7-9 and TRBJ2-7; D is unresolved. The CDR3 is 14 residues long. Trimming removed 2 bases at V and 0 bases at J, with 8 bases between. Germline values: CDR1 SEHNR, CDR2 FQNEAQ (reference sequence). In DNA form, the CDR3 reads TGTGCCAGCAGCTTAAATCCAAGCTCCTACGAGCAGTACTTC. This encodes CASSLNPSSYEQYF. Full variable domain (rest looked up from reference TRBV7-9 and TRBJ2-7): DTGVSQNPRHKITKRGQNVTFRCDPISEHNRLYWYRQTLGQGPEFLTYFQNEAQLEKSRLLSDRFSAERPKGSFSTLEIQRTEQGDSAMYLCASSLNPSSYEQYFGPGTRLTVT.

The V gene is TRBV7-2, the J gene TRBJ1-2; possibly TRBD1 for D (5 bases). The CDR3 spans 12 residues. Trimming removed 3 bases from V and 9 bases from J, with 11 bases in between. From germline, CDR1 is SGHTA and CDR2 FQGNSA. The CDR3 DNA follows: TGTGCCAGCAGCTTCGGGGGAAGGAGCTACACCTTC. This gives the protein CASSFGGRSYTF.

This clonotype was counted between two and nine times. The chain has TRBV5-6 and TRBJ2-3; the D gene is possibly TRBD1 (6 bases). V was clipped by 3 bases and J by 6 bases, with 17 bases between them. The CDR3 is 15 residues long. CDR1 and CDR2 (germline): SGHDT, YYEEEE. The CDR3 loop is CASSSLGPGADTQYF. The CDR3 DNA follows: TGTGCCAGCAGCTCTTTAGGCCCAGGGGCTGATACGCAGTATTTT.

This clonotype has more than one count but fewer than ten. This sequence joins TRBV6-5 and TRBJ2-3; 9 bases are shared with TRBD1. From germline, CDR1 is MNHEY and CDR2 SVGAGI. V was pared by 4 bases and J by 2 bases, with 4 bases of the junction left unmatched. The CDR3 length is 15 residues. CDR3: CASSFTGGSTDTQYF. The CDR3 nucleotides are TGTGCCAGCAGTTTCACAGGGGGCTCCACAGATACGCAGTATTTT.

This clonotype has just a few counts. This chain joins TRBV5-1 and TRBJ2-3; maybe TRBD2 (6 bases). This CDR3 contains 15 residues. Germline CDR1 SGHRS, CDR2 YFSETQ. Trimming pared 4 bases from V and 4 bases from J, leaving 16 bases between. The CDR3 region has the DNA TGCGCCAGCAGCGTTGGTGGAGCTAGCGCAGATACGCAGTATTTT. Protein product: CASSVGGASADTQYF.

The chain employs TRBV28 and TRBJ1-5; D is uncertain. This CDR3 comprises 12 residues. Germline lookup yields CDR1 MDHEN and CDR2 SYDVKM. The V end lost 2 bases, the J end lost 11 bases, and 10 bases lay between the germline ends. CDR3 protein: CASSLRNLAQHF. The CDR3 bases are TGTGCCAGCAGTTTAAGAAATTTAGCCCAGCATTTT.

This clonotype was seen once. The junction differs from germline at one of its ends, possibly a read error. This chain joins TRBV20-1 and TRBJ1-5; D gene unclear. This CDR3 is 14 amino acids long. Germline CDR1 and CDR2: DFQATT and SNEGSKA (reference sequence). CDR3 coding DNA: TGCAGTGCTAGTCGCGGGGTCGGTTATCAGCCCCGGCATTTT. Translation: CSASRGVGYQPRHF.

The chain recombines TRBV10-3 with TRBJ1-4; tentatively, D is TRBD1 (6 bases). This CDR3 spans 11 amino acids. Germline loops: CDR1 ENHRY, CDR2 SYGVKD. V shed 5 bases and J shed 12 bases, with 10 bases lying between them. CDR3 DNA sequence: TGTGCCATCAGTACAGGGAGGGAACTGTTTTTT. Translating it yields CAISTGRELFF.

J is TRBJ2-7 and V is TRBV28, with 7 bases fitting TRBD2. Germline V gene data show CDR1 as MDHEN and CDR2 as SYDVKM. CDR3 length: 14 amino acids. Trimming removed 10 bases from V and 6 bases from J; junction bases left unmatched: 15. CDR3 coding DNA: TGTGCCACCGAAAAACCGGGACTACTTAGCGAGCAGTACTTC. As protein: CATEKPGLLSEQYF.

The chain recombines TRBV28 with TRBJ1-2; TRBD1 matches at 10 bases. The V gene end was trimmed by 7 bases and the J gene end by 6 bases; junction bases not matched to a gene: 14. The CDR3 spans 16 residues. Germline CDR1 is MDHEN and CDR2 is SYDVKM. The CDR3 is CASNLPPGQGNNGYTF. The CDR3 coding sequence is TGTGCCAGCAACTTACCTCCGGGACAGGGGAACAATGGCTACACCTTC.

V usage is TRBV11-1 and J usage is TRBJ2-3; perhaps TRBD1 as D (6 bases). Trimming removed 3 bases at V and 3 bases at J, with 10 bases between. This CDR3 has 14 amino acids. The V gene's germline CDR1 is SGHAT and CDR2 FQDESV (reference sequence). CDR3 amino acids: CASSLDSWTDTQYF. CDR3 DNA sequence: TGTGCCAGCAGCTTGGACAGTTGGACAGATACGCAGTATTTT.

This chain joins TRBV20-1 and TRBJ2-1; D may correspond to TRBD1 or TRBD2 (5 bases each). Looked up from germline, CDR1 is DFQATT and CDR2 is SNEGSKA (reference sequence). V shed 3 bases and J shed 8 bases, with 20 bases lying between them. The CDR3 loop spans 15 amino acids. The CDR3 region is CSASRSGTSRDEQFF. The CDR3 DNA is TGCAGTGCTAGTCGATCCGGGACCTCCCGCGATGAGCAGTTCTTC.

This clonotype turned up a few times. The V and J genes are TRBV12-3 or TRBV12-4 and TRBJ2-2; no firm D call. There are 14 residues in the CDR3. V lost 3 bases, J lost 4 bases, and 9 bases lay in between. CDR3 coding DNA: TGTGCCAGCAGTTTTGTGTTGCGCACCGGGGAGCTGTTTTTT. It yields the protein CASSFVLRTGELFF.

This clonotype was picked up many times. The V call is TRBV7-6, the J call TRBJ2-7; 16 bases map to TRBD2. V lost 5 bases and J lost 0; bases outside the gene matches: 10. Germline-derived CDR1 and CDR2 are SGHVS and FNYEAQ. This CDR3 contains 19 residues. CDR3 amino acids: CASSPTGLAGGLSSYEQYF. CDR3 nucleotides: TGTGCCAGCAGCCCGACGGGACTAGCGGGGGGGCTAAGCTCCTACGAGCAGTACTTC. The complete variable domain, with remaining parts taken from reference TRBV7-6 and TRBJ2-7, reads GAGVSQSPRYKVTKRGQDVALRCDPISGHVSLYWYRQALGQGPEFLTYFNYEAQQDKSGLPNDRFSAERPEGSISTLTIQRTEQRDSAMYRCASSPTGLAGGLSSYEQYFGPGTRLTVT.

This clonotype was detected ten times or more. The chain is built from TRBV7-2 and TRBJ2-1; 7 nucleotides agree with TRBD2. In germline, CDR1 is SGHTA, CDR2 FQGNSA. Trimming took 6 bases from V and 0 from J; bases not matched to a gene: 5. The CDR3 sequence is 15 residues long. The CDR3 DNA is TGTGCCAGCAGTTCCAGCGGGGACTCCTACAATGAGCAGTTCTTC. Residues: CASSSSGDSYNEQFF.

This clonotype was observed a few times. Written as DNA, the CDR3 is TGCAGTGCTAGTATTCCCACAGGCGGAGGAGTAGATACGCAGTATTTT. Protein sequence: CSASIPTGGGVDTQYF. The V and J genes are TRBV20-1 and TRBJ2-3, with D perhaps being TRBD1 or TRBD2 (5 bases each). The CDR3 loop spans 16 amino acids. Deletions cut 3 bases from V and 5 bases from J, with 21 bases between. The germline V gene has CDR1 DFQATT and CDR2 SNEGSKA (reference sequence).

This clonotype occurred a few times. The chain links TRBV10-3 to TRBJ2-5; TRBD1 aligns across 7 bases. TRBJ2-7 matches the DNA end more closely, so the J call is doubtful. Germline lookup yields CDR1 ENHRY and CDR2 SYGVKD. This CDR3 spans 13 amino acids. DNA of the CDR3: TGTGCCATCAGTGTGACAGGGTCCCACGAGCAGTACTTC. Translating it yields CAISVTGSHEQYF.

The chain joins TRBV6-6 to TRBJ2-4, with D possibly TRBD1 on 5 matching bases. V shed 5 bases and J shed 13 bases, with 21 bases lying between them. This CDR3 region has 14 residues. Germline V gene sequence: CDR1 MNHNY, CDR2 SVGAGI (reference sequence). CDR3 nucleotide sequence: TGTGCCAGCAGTATAGGGGTTACCTACAATGAGCAGTACTTC. It is translated as CASSIGVTYNEQYF.

This clonotype appeared a few times. Written as DNA, the CDR3 is TGTGCCACCAGTGATAGAGCGGGACAGGGCAATCAGCCCCAGCATTTT. Translating gives CATSDRAGQGNQPQHF. The V gene is TRBV24-1, the J gene TRBJ1-5; 8 nucleotides line up with TRBD1. The trim removed 3 bases at V and 2 bases at J, leaving 5 bases unmatched. CDR3 length: 16 amino acids. Germline V CDR1 and CDR2: KGHDR, SFDVKD.

The CDR3 is CASTPGQYTGELFF. Here the CDR3 DNA reads TGTGCCAGCACACCGGGACAGTACACCGGGGAGCTGTTTTTT. The chain couples TRBV6-2 or TRBV6-3 to TRBJ2-2; 7 bases line up with TRBD1. The CDR3 totals 14 residues. Per germline, CDR1 MNHEY and CDR2 SVGEGT. V was pared by 7 bases and J by 3 bases, with 5 bases of the junction left unmatched.